A single sample gave rise to the 30 T cell receptor beta chains below, sequenced in a study of blood T cells in healthy people across ages. Through a sample-barcoded 5' primer and a J-beta primer mix, a second PCR was run for about 6 to 11 cycles. Via MiXCR, TCRdb re-called the 5' RACE reads, giving one row per CDR3 protein. The profile covers 630,000 or so distinct CDR3 sequences, with about 34% appearing a single time and 15% taken by the ten largest. The sample consisted of blood. Receptors originate from a woman over 75 in good health.

J is TRBJ1-2 and V is TRBV15, with TRBD1 matching 8 bases. The CDR3 sequence is 14 residues long. J was trimmed by 12 bases and V by 0 bases; bases with no gene match: 9. Germline values: CDR1 LNHNV, CDR2 YYDKDF (reference sequence). CDR3 amino acids: CATSRDWTGTGHTF. The CDR3 nucleotides are TGTGCCACCAGCAGAGATTGGACAGGGACCGGCCACACCTTC.

Points on this clonotype: This sequence may be a read error, since a much larger clone differs from it by one base. The CDR3 carries no conserved terminal phenylalanine or tryptophan, so it likely arises from a read error. The genes are TRBV6-4 and TRBJ1-2; 7 bases align to TRBD1. Germline trimming cut 0 bases from V and 0 bases from J; bases unmatched to any gene: 1. Germline lookup yields CDR1 MRHNA and CDR2 SNTAGT. This CDR3 has 15 residues. The CDR3 DNA reads TGTGCCAGCAGTGACTCTGGGACAGCTAACTATGGCTACACCTAC. This sequence encodes CASSDSGTANYGYTY.

This sequence joins TRBV10-2 and TRBJ2-2; 15 bases fit TRBD2. From germline, CDR1 is WSHSY and CDR2 SAAADI. V lost 6 bases and J lost 6; bases outside the gene matches: 11. The CDR3 sequence is 18 residues long. The CDR3 DNA reads TGCGCCAGCAGCCGGACTAGCGGGGGGGCCTCCCCGGCCGGGGAGCTGTTTTTT. This translates into CASSRTSGGASPAGELFF.

The rearrangement uses TRBV12-3 or TRBV12-4 and TRBJ1-5, with TRBD1 matching over 7 bases. V dropped 2 bases and J dropped 7; count of bases not matched to a gene: 11. The CDR3 contains 16 residues. The CDR3 sequence: CASSLSRLRGGQPQHF. The CDR3 DNA reads as TGTGCCAGCAGTTTATCCCGCCTCAGGGGGGGACAGCCCCAGCATTTT.

Details on this clonotype: This may be a read error, as it is one base from a much larger clone. The J gene is TRBJ2-1, the V gene TRBV20-1; D ambiguous. The last part of the DNA fits TRBJ2-7 better; the J call may be wrong. Germline assignment: CDR1 DFQATT and CDR2 SNEGSKA (reference sequence). The CDR3 spans 15 residues. The CDR3 DNA follows: TGCAGTGCAAACCCGACGGTCAGCTCCTACAATGAGCAGTACTTC. Residues: CSANPTVSSYNEQYF.

Only one count was recorded for this clonotype. The DNA for the CDR3 is TGTGCCAGCAGCCCCCCACGGCTCAATGAGCAGTTCTTC. Its protein is CASSPPRLNEQFF. The gene calls are TRBV11-3 and TRBJ2-1; unclear D gene. This CDR3 is 13 amino acids long. Between the trimmed V and J ends, which lost 5 bases and 6 bases, there was a span of 11 bases. In germline, CDR1 is SGHNT, CDR2 YENEEA.

This clonotype was counted many times. This chain connects TRBV6-2 or TRBV6-3 to TRBJ2-7; D gene ambiguous. CDR1 MNHEY and CDR2 SVGEGT come from the germline V gene. This CDR3 spans 13 amino acids. The V end lost 8 bases, the J end lost 3 bases, and 14 bases lay between the germline ends. The CDR3 spells CASQRPLYYEQYF. The CDR3 DNA reads TGTGCCAGCCAACGACCGTTGTACTACGAGCAGTACTTC.

Points on this clonotype: This could be a read error, since a much larger clone is one nucleotide away. The chain links TRBV15 to TRBJ1-5, with D possibly TRBD1 on 5 matching bases. With 1 base removed from V and 4 bases from J, the gap between germline ends came to 14 bases. This CDR3 region has 16 residues. Germline V gives CDR1 LNHNV, CDR2 YYDKDF (reference sequence). The CDR3 protein is CATSRAGGLRNQPQHF. The CDR3 DNA sequence: TGTGCCACCAGCAGAGCGGGGGGTCTACGTAATCAGCCCCAGCATTTT.

This clonotype was seen repeatedly, ten times or more. The V gene is TRBV20-1, the J gene TRBJ2-1, with no clear D. Deletions cut 4 bases from V and 4 bases from J, with 11 bases between. In germline, CDR1 is DFQATT, CDR2 SNEGSKA (reference sequence). The CDR3 loop spans 13 amino acids. The chain's CDR3 is CSAIKPGYNEQFF. DNA for the CDR3: TGCAGTGCTATCAAGCCAGGATACAATGAGCAGTTCTTC.

With respect to this clonotype: Since a much larger clone is just one base distant, this may be a read error. The V call is TRBV6-5, the J call TRBJ2-5, with 8 bases identical to TRBD1. V lost 6 bases, J lost 11 bases, and 11 bases stayed unmatched. The CDR3 consists of 13 residues. Germline V gene lookup returns CDR1 MNHEY and CDR2 SVGAGI. The CDR3 reads CASRGTGLNEQYF. For the CDR3, the DNA is TGTGCCAGCAGAGGGACAGGCCTCAATGAGCAGTACTTC.

V gene TRBV10-3 combines with J gene TRBJ1-1, with D maybe TRBD1 (5 bases). CDR3 length: 14 residues. Trimming removed 6 bases at V and 1 base at J, with 12 bases between. The germline CDR1 and CDR2 sequences are ENHRY and SYGVKD. CDR3 sequence: CAIRHTQGNTEAFF. CDR3 in DNA: TGTGCCATCAGACACACGCAGGGGAACACTGAAGCTTTCTTT.

At least ten counts were recorded for this clonotype. The V and J genes are TRBV5-1 and TRBJ2-5, with 13 bases fitting TRBD2. The trim removed 3 bases at V and 1 base at J, leaving 6 bases unmatched. Germline assignment: CDR1 SGHRS and CDR2 YFSETQ. The CDR3 is 17 amino acids. The CDR3 protein is CASSSRLAGGVQETQYF. For the CDR3, the DNA is TGCGCCAGCAGCTCCCGACTAGCGGGGGGCGTCCAAGAGACCCAGTACTTC.

This clonotype was seen ten or more times. The chain employs TRBV7-2 and TRBJ2-3, with TRBD2 matching over 16 bases. The CDR3 spans 18 residues. With V trimmed by 10 bases and J by 0 bases, 10 bases remained unmatched. Germline V gene lookup returns CDR1 SGHTA and CDR2 FQGNSA. CDR3 DNA: TGTGCCACGTCCCCGGGACTAGCGGGGGGGTCTAGCACAGATACGCAGTATTTT. Translating gives CATSPGLAGGSSTDTQYF.

The genes are TRBV2 and TRBJ1-1; TRBD1 agrees at 9 bases. This CDR3 contains 15 residues. The ends lost 6 bases at V and 1 base at J; junction bases unmatched: 6. The germline CDR1 and CDR2 sequences are SNHLY and FYNNEI. This chain's CDR3 is CASRFDRGWNTEAFF. For the CDR3, the DNA is TGTGCCAGCAGATTCGACAGGGGGTGGAACACTGAAGCTTTCTTT.

The V call is TRBV30, the J call TRBJ2-5; D might be TRBD1 or TRBD2, each matching 6 bases. The CDR3 sequence is 16 residues long. Trimming took 2 bases from V and 3 from J, leaving 19 bases between them. Per germline, CDR1 GTSNPN and CDR2 SVGIG (reference sequence). The CDR3 region is CAWSTGAGRPKETQYF. CDR3 coding DNA: TGTGCCTGGAGTACGGGGGCGGGGAGGCCCAAAGAGACCCAGTACTTC. Supplemented by reference TRBV30 and TRBJ2-5, the full variable domain reads SQTIHQWPATLVQPVGSPLSLECTVEGTSNPNLYWYRQAAGRGLQLLFYSVGIGQISSEVPQNLSASRPQDRQFILSSKKLLLSDSGFYLCAWSTGAGRPKETQYFGPGTRLLVL.

This clonotype was counted ten times or more. V and J are TRBV3-1 and TRBJ2-5; D tentatively reads TRBD1 or TRBD2 (7 bases each). The CDR3 spans 18 residues. V was pared by 3 bases and J by 7 bases, with 27 bases between. The V gene's germline CDR1 is LGHDT and CDR2 YNNKEL (reference sequence). The CDR3 loop is CASSQSSRGGGGFGTQYF. CDR3 nucleotides: TGTGCCAGCAGCCAGAGTTCCCGGGGAGGGGGCGGGTTTGGGACCCAGTACTTC.

CDR3 nucleotide sequence: TGTGCCAGCAGGGCGAGTACCCTCTATGGCTACACCTTC. Translating it yields CASRASTLYGYTF. The genes are TRBV12-3 or TRBV12-4 and TRBJ1-2; D is uncertain. This CDR3 has 13 residues. V was cut by 6 bases and J by 4 bases, with 12 bases left in between.

There are many counts of this clonotype. The J gene is TRBJ2-1, the V gene TRBV12-3 or TRBV12-4, with 9 bases that match TRBD1. The CDR3 covers 14 residues. The V segment lost 6 bases and the J segment 7 bases; nucleotides outside the gene matches: 7. CDR3 loop: CASRGQGVGNEQFF. For the CDR3, the DNA is TGTGCCAGCAGGGGACAGGGAGTCGGGAATGAGCAGTTCTTC.

In its sample, this clonotype was seen many times. The J gene is TRBJ1-1, the V gene TRBV28; possibly TRBD1 for D (6 bases). V lost 6 bases and J lost 8, with 16 bases in between. There are 13 residues in the CDR3. CDR1 is MDHEN, CDR2 SYDVKM, per germline. The CDR3 is CASSLQGVREAFF. The CDR3 nucleotides read TGTGCCAGCAGCTTACAGGGTGTAAGGGAAGCTTTCTTT.

This clonotype appeared a single time. The chain combines TRBV5-1 with TRBJ1-3; no clear D gene. Trimming cost V 4 bases and J 0 bases, with 20 bases left between them. The CDR3 contains 18 residues. Germline-derived CDR1 and CDR2 are SGHRS and YFSETQ. The chain's CDR3 is CASSRGLMGVASGNTIYF. The CDR3 nucleotides are TGCGCCAGCAGCCGCGGGCTGATGGGAGTCGCCTCTGGAAACACCATATATTTT.

This clonotype was seen at least ten times. The J gene is TRBJ1-1, the V gene TRBV29-1; 7 nucleotides match TRBD1. This CDR3 has 14 amino acids. V was pared by 5 bases and J by 2 bases, with 8 bases of the junction left unmatched. Germline CDR1 SQVTM, CDR2 ANQGSEA. CDR3 nucleotides: TGCAGCGTTCCTTCAGGGACAGCTAACACTGAAGCTTTCTTT. As protein: CSVPSGTANTEAFF.

This rearrangement joins TRBV7-6 to TRBJ2-5; the match to TRBD1 covers 8 bases. The J call is in doubt because the DNA end fits TRBJ2-7 better. CDR1 and CDR2 from the germline V gene are SGHVS and FNYEAQ. The CDR3 is made up of 14 amino acids. DNA for the CDR3: TGTGCCAGCAGCCCCAGGGGGCTAGCAGTCGAGCAGTACTTC. Translating gives CASSPRGLAVEQYF.

This clonotype was observed at least ten times. The V gene is TRBV28, the J gene TRBJ2-1, with a tentative D call TRBD1 (6 bases). The CDR3 sequence is 18 residues long. Germline CDR1 and CDR2: MDHEN and SYDVKM. Trimming removed 1 base at V and 7 bases at J, with 23 bases between. The CDR3 bases are TGTGCCAGCAGTTTATATAGGGCAGGGGACCACCGGGCGAATGAGCAGTTCTTC. It is translated as CASSLYRAGDHRANEQFF.

This chain joins TRBV29-1 and TRBJ2-5; 10 bases are a match to TRBD2. V trimming: 2 bases; J trimming: 4 bases; junction bases outside the gene matches: 1. The CDR3 sequence is 13 residues long. Germline CDR1 is SQVTM and CDR2 is ANQGSEA. The CDR3 nucleotides are TGCAGCGTTGAACTAGCGGGAGCAGAGACCCAGTACTTC. Its translation is CSVELAGAETQYF.

This clonotype was counted between two and nine times. Sequence at one end of the junction differs from germline and may be a read error. The CDR3 bases are TGTGCCAGCAGTGCCGACAGGAGGGTAGGGAATCAGCCCCGGCATTTT. Encoded protein: CASSADRRVGNQPRHF. V usage is TRBV6-2 or TRBV6-3 and J usage is TRBJ1-5; a weak D match, TRBD1 (6 bases). Per germline, CDR1 MNHEY and CDR2 SVGEGT. The CDR3 loop spans 16 amino acids.

There are a few counts of this clonotype. This chain links TRBV19 with TRBJ1-5; weak D call: TRBD1 (6 bases). V was clipped by 5 bases and J by 0 bases, with 11 bases between them. From germline, CDR1 is LNHDA and CDR2 SQIVND (reference sequence). This CDR3 is built from 15 residues. CDR3 nucleotide sequence: TGTGCCAGTAGTCCTGGACAGTTTAGCAATCAGCCCCAGCATTTT. Its translation: CASSPGQFSNQPQHF. The whole variable domain, filled in from reference TRBV19 and TRBJ1-5, reads DGGITQSPKYLFRKEGQNVTLSCEQNLNHDAMYWYRQDPGQGLRLIYYSQIVNDFQKGDIAEGYSVSREKKESFPLTVTSAQKNPTAFYLCASSPGQFSNQPQHFGDGTRLSIL.

About this clonotype itself: One base away lies a much larger clone, so this may be a sequencing read error. The rearrangement joins TRBV20-1 to TRBJ2-3; D is undetermined. Germline V gene lookup returns CDR1 DFQATT and CDR2 SNEGSKA (reference sequence). This CDR3 has 15 residues. Deletions cut 0 bases from V and 1 base from J, with 11 bases between. The CDR3 reads CSARDPLVGTDTQYF. DNA of the CDR3: TGCAGTGCTAGAGACCCCTTAGTGGGCACAGATACGCAGTATTTT.

This rearrangement joins TRBV7-2 to TRBJ2-7, with 9 bases matching TRBD1. The CDR3 is 15 residues long. Germline loops: CDR1 SGHTA, CDR2 FQGNSA. The ends lost 6 bases at V and 7 bases at J; junction bases unmatched: 13. CDR3 nucleotides: TGTGCCAGCAGTTCACCGGGACAGGGTCGGAAAGAGCAGTACTTC. It translates to CASSSPGQGRKEQYF.

The J gene is TRBJ2-7, the V gene TRBV7-2; perhaps TRBD1 as D (6 bases). The CDR3 covers 16 residues. Germline CDR1 SGHTA, CDR2 FQGNSA. The ends were cut back, 6 bases at V and 0 bases at J, with 18 bases in the middle. CDR3 bases: TGTGCCAGCAGTTCGCCGGGACACCGCTCCTCCTACGAGCAGTACTTC. Its protein product is CASSSPGHRSSYEQYF.

The sample holds a few counts of this clonotype. Since a much larger clone is just one base distant, this may be a read error. The chain joins TRBV20-1 to TRBJ2-5, with unresolved D. The CDR3 is 14 residues long. Germline V gene sequence: CDR1 DFQATT, CDR2 SNEGSKA (reference sequence). The V end lost 5 bases, the J end lost 11 bases, and 24 bases lay between the germline ends. The CDR3 reads CSALIARRNNEQYF. The DNA for the CDR3 is TGCAGTGCTTTGATAGCACGGCGGAACAATGAGCAGTACTTC.